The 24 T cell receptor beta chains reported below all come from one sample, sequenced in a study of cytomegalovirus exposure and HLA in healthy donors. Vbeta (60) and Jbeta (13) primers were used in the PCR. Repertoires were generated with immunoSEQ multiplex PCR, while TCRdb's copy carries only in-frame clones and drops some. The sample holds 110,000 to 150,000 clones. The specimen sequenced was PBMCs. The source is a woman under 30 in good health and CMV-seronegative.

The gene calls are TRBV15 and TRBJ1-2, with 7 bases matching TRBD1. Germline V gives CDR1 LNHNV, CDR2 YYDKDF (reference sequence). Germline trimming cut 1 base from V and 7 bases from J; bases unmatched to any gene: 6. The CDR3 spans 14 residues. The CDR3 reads CATSRVDRSLGYTF. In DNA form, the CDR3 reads TGTGCCACCAGCAGAGTGGACAGGTCACTTGGCTACACCTTC.

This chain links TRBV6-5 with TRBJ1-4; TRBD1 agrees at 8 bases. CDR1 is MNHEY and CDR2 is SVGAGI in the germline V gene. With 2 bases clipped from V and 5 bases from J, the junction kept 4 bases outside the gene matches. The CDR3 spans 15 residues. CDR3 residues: CASSYGQGENEKLFF. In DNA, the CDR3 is TGTGCCAGCAGTTACGGACAGGGAGAAAATGAAAAACTGTTTTTT.

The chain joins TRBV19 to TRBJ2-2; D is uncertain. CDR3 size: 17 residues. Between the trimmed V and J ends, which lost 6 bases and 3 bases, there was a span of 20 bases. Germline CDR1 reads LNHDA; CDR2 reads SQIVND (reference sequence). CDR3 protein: CASRPSAVWADTGELFF. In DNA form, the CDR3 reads TGTGCCAGTAGACCCTCCGCCGTGTGGGCAGACACCGGGGAGCTGTTTTTT.

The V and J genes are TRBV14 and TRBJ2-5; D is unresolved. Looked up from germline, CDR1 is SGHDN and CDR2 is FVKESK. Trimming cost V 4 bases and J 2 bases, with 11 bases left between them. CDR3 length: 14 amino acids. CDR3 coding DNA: TGTGCCAGCAGCCTCCAGGCGTATCAAGAGACCCAGTACTTC. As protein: CASSLQAYQETQYF. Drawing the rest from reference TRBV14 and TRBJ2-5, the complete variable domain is EAGVTQFPSHSVIEKGQTVTLRCDPISGHDNLYWYRRVMGKEIKFLLHFVKESKQDESGMPNNRFLAERTGGTYSTLKVQPAELEDSGVYFCASSLQAYQETQYFGPGTRLLVL.

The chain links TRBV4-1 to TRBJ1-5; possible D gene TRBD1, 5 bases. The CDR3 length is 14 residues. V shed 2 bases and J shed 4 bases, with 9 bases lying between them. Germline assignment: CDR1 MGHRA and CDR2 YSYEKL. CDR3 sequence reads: CASSQMTENQPQHF. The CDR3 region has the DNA TGCGCCAGCAGCCAAATGACAGAGAATCAGCCCCAGCATTTT.

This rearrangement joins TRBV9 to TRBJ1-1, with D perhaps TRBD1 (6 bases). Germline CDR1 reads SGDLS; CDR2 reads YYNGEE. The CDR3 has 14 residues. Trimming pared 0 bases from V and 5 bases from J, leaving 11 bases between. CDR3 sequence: CASSVEQGGTEAFF. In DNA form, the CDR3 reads TGTGCCAGCAGCGTAGAACAGGGTGGGACTGAAGCTTTCTTT. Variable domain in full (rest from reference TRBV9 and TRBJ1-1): DSGVTQTPKHLITATGQRVTLRCSPRSGDLSVYWYQQSLDQGLQFLIQYYNGEERAKGNILERFSAQQFPDLHSELNLSSLELGDSALYFCASSVEQGGTEAFFGQGTRLTVV.

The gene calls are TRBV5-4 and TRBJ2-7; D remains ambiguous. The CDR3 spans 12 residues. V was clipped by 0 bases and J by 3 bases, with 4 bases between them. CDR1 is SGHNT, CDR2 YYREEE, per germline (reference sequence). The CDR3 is CASSLDNYEQYV. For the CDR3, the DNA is TGTGCCAGCAGCTTGGACAACTACGAGCAGTACGTC.

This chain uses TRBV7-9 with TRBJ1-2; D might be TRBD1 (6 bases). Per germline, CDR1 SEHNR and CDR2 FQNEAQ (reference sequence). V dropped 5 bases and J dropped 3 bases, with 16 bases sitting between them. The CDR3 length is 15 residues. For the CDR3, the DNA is TGTGCCAGCAGCATCCTCACACAGGGATACTATGGCTACACCTTC. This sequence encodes CASSILTQGYYGYTF.

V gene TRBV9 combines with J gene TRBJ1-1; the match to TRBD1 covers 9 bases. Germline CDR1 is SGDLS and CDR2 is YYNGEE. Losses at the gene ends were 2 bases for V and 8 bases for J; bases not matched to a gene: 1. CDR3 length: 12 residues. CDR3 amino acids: CASSVGTGEAFF. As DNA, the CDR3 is TGTGCCAGCAGCGTCGGGACAGGGGAAGCTTTCTTT. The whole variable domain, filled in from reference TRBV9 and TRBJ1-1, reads DSGVTQTPKHLITATGQRVTLRCSPRSGDLSVYWYQQSLDQGLQFLIQYYNGEERAKGNILERFSAQQFPDLHSELNLSSLELGDSALYFCASSVGTGEAFFGQGTRLTVV.

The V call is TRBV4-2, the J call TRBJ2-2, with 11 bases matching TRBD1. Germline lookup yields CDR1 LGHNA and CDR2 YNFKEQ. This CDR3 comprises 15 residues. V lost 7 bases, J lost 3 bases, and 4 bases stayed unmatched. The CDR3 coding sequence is TGTGCCAGCACCCCGGGACAGGGGGACACCGGGGAGCTGTTTTTT. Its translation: CASTPGQGDTGELFF.

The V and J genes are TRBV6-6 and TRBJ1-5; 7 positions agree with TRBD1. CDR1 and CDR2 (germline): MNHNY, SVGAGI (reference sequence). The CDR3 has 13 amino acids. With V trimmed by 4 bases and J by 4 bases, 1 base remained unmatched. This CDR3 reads CASSWDRNQPQHF. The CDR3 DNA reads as TGTGCCAGCAGTTGGGACAGAAATCAGCCCCAGCATTTT.

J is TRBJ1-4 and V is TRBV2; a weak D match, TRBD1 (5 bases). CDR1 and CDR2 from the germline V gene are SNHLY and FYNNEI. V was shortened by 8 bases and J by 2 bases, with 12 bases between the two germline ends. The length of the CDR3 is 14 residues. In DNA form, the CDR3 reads TGTGCCAGCGACGGGGGTCGGACTAATGAAAAACTGTTTTTT. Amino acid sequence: CASDGGRTNEKLFF.

The CDR3 DNA sequence: TGTGCCAGCGCCAAGACTAGCGGGAGAGGCTACGAGCAGTACTTC. Its protein product is CASAKTSGRGYEQYF. The chain is built from TRBV18 and TRBJ2-7; 12 bases are a match to TRBD2. Germline CDR1 and CDR2: KGHSH and LQKENI. There are 15 residues in the CDR3. V shed 8 bases and J 3 bases; nucleotides not matched to a gene: 8.

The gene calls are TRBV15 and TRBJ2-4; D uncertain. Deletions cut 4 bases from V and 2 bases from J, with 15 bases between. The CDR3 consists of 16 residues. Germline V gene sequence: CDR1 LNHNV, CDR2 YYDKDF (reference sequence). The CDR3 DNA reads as TGTGCCACCAGCACCAGGCCGATTGAGACCAAAAACATTCAGTACTTC. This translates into CATSTRPIETKNIQYF.

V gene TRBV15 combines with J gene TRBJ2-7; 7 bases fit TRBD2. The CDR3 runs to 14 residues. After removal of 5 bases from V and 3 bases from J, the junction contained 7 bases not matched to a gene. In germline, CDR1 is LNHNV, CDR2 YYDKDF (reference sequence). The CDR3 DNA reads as TGTGCCACCAGCCCGGGGCTAGCGGACTACGAGCAGTACGTC. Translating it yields CATSPGLADYEQYV.

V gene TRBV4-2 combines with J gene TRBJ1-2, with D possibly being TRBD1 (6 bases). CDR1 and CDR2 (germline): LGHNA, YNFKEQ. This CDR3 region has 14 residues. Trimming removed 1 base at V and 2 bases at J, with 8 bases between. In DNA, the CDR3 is TGTGCCAGCAGCCAAGCAGGGGTGAACTATGGCTACACCTTC. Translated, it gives CASSQAGVNYGYTF.

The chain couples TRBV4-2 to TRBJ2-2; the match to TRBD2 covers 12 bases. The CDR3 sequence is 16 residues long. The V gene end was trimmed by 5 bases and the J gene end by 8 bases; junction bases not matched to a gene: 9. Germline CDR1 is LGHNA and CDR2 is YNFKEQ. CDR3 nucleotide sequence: TGTGCCAGCAGCTCGCCTAGCGGGAGGGGGGGAGGGGAGCTGTTTTTT. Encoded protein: CASSSPSGRGGGELFF.

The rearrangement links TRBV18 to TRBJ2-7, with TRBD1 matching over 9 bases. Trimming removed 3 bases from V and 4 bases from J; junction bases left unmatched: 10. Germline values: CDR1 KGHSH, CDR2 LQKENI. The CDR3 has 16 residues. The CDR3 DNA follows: TGTGCCAGCTCACCTCTCGTGGGACAGGGTATATACGAGCAGTACTTC. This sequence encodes CASSPLVGQGIYEQYF.

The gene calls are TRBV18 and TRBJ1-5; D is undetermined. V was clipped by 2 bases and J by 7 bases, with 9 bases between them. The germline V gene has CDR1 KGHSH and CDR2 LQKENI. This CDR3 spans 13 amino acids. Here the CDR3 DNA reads TGTGCCAGCTCACCAGGGTCGGGGCAGCCCCAGCATTTT. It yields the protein CASSPGSGQPQHF.

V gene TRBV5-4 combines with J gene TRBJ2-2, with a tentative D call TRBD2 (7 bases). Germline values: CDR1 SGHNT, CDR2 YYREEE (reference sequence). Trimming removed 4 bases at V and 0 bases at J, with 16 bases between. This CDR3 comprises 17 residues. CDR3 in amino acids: CASSIRGGNTNTGELFF. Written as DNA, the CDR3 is TGTGCCAGCAGCATTAGGGGGGGGAATACGAACACCGGGGAGCTGTTTTTT.

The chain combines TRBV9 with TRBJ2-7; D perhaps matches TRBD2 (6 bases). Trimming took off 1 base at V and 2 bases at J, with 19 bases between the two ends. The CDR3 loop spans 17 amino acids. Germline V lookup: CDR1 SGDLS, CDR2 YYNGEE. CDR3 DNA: TGTGCCAGCAGCGTATCCCCCTGGGATAGCGGAGCCTACGAGCAGTACTTC. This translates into CASSVSPWDSGAYEQYF.

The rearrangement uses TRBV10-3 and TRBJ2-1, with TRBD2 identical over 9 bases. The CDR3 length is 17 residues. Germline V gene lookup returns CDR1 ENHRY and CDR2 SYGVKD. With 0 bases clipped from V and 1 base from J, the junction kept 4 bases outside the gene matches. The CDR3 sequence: CAISESMAGGSYNEQFF. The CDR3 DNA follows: TGTGCCATCAGTGAGTCTATGGCGGGAGGGTCCTACAATGAGCAGTTCTTC.

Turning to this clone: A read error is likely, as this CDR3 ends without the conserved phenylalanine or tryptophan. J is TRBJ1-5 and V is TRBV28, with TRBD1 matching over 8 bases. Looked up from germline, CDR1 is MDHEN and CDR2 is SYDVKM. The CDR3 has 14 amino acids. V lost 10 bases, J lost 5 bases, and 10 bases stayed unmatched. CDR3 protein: CATMAGGIDQPQHS. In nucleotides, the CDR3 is TGTGCCACGATGGCAGGGGGCATCGATCAGCCCCAGCATTCT.

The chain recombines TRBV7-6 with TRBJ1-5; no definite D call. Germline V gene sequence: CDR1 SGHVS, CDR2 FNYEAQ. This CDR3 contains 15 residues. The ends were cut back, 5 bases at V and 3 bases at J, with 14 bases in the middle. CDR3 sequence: CASSLEPGFNQPQHF. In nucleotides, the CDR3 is TGTGCCAGCAGCCTCGAACCGGGGTTCAATCAGCCCCAGCATTTT.